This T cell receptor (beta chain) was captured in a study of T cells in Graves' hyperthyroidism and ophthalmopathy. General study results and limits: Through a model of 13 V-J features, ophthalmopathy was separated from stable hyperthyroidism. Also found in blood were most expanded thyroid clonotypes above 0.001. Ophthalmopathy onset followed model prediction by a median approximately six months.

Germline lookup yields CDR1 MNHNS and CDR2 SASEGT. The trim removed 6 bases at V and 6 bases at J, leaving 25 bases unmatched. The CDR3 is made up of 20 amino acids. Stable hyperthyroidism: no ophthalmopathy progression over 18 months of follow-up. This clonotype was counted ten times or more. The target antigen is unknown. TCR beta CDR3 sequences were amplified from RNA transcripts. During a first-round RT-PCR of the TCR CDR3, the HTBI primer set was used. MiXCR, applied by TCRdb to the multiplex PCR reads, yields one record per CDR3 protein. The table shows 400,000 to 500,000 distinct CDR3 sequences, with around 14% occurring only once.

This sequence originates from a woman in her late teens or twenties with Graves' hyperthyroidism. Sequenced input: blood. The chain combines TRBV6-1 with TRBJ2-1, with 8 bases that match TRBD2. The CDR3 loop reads CASSVATQGFGTRGSNEQFF. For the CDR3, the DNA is TGTGCCAGCAGCGTCGCGACACAGGGATTTGGGACTAGAGGGAGCAATGAGCAGTTCTTC.